The 27 T cell receptor beta chains listed next were all sequenced from one sample in a study of blood T cell repertoires in COVID-19. Profiling relied on immunoSEQ multiplex PCR, and the TCRdb table lists in-frame clones only, not all of them. The top ten hold about 2.5% of the sample, which has around 300,000 clones, around 84% seen once. The sample taken for sequencing was PBMCs or T cells enriched from blood (not recorded which). The receptors here all came from a woman aged 45-65 years who had recovered from COVID-19.

V gene TRBV2 combines with J gene TRBJ1-2; weak D call: TRBD1 (6 bases). The CDR3 spans 14 residues. From germline, CDR1 is SNHLY and CDR2 FYNNEI. Trimming took off 5 bases at V and 0 bases at J, with 10 bases between the two ends. This CDR3 reads CASSSRTANYGYTF. CDR3 sequence (DNA): TGTGCCAGCAGTTCCCGGACAGCTAACTATGGCTACACCTTC.

In DNA form, the CDR3 reads TGTGCCAGCACCGACAGTTTAAGCCCCGGGGAGCTGTTTTTT. Translated: CASTDSLSPGELFF. The rearrangement uses TRBV9 and TRBJ2-2; maybe TRBD1 (5 bases). This CDR3 contains 14 residues. Germline CDR1 is SGDLS and CDR2 is YYNGEE. The ends were cut back, 6 bases at V and 6 bases at J, with 15 bases in the middle. The full variable domain, with the rest looked up from reference TRBV9 and TRBJ2-2, is DSGVTQTPKHLITATGQRVTLRCSPRSGDLSVYWYQQSLDQGLQFLIQYYNGEERAKGNILERFSAQQFPDLHSELNLSSLELGDSALYFCASTDSLSPGELFFGEGSRLTVL.

The chain uses TRBV28 and TRBJ1-6; D is ambiguous. CDR3 length: 16 residues. Per germline, CDR1 MDHEN and CDR2 SYDVKM. Trimming cost V 5 bases and J 5 bases, with 16 bases left between them. CDR3 in amino acids: CASSPQWALNNSPLHF. CDR3 DNA sequence: TGTGCCAGCAGTCCTCAATGGGCGCTGAATAATTCACCCCTCCACTTT. The whole variable domain, remainder taken from reference TRBV28 and TRBJ1-6, is DVKVTQSSRYLVKRTGEKVFLECVQDMDHENMFWYRQDPGLGLRLIYFSYDVKMKEKGDIPEGYSVSREKKERFSLILESASTNQTSMYLCASSPQWALNNSPLHFGNGTRLTVT.

The chain combines TRBV5-5 with TRBJ2-7; 11 bases are shared with TRBD2. V shed 3 bases, J shed 4 bases, and the junction held 6 bases outside the gene matches. Germline V CDR1 and CDR2: SGHKS, YYEKEE (reference sequence). This CDR3 is 15 amino acids long. CDR3 protein: CASSSIAGGQYEQYF. CDR3 nucleotide sequence: TGTGCCAGCAGCTCAATAGCGGGGGGGCAATACGAGCAGTACTTC.

The chain carries TRBV18 and TRBJ1-3, with D tentatively TRBD1 (5 bases). The V end was cut by 3 bases, the J end by 0 bases, with 9 bases between. CDR1 is KGHSH and CDR2 is LQKENI in the germline V gene. The length of the CDR3 is 15 residues. CDR3 region: CASSPGGRSGNTIYF. CDR3 in DNA: TGTGCCAGCTCACCCGGGGGACGCTCTGGAAACACCATATATTTT.

The rearrangement links TRBV4-1 to TRBJ1-5; 10 bases align to TRBD1. The V and J ends lost 1 base and 6 bases, in that order; junction bases with no gene match: 9. The germline CDR1 and CDR2 sequences are MGHRA and YSYEKL. The CDR3 extends over 17 amino acids. The CDR3 region has the DNA TGCGCCAGCAGCCAAGTTGGGGGCCGGGACAGGGGTCAGCCCCAGCATTTT. This sequence encodes CASSQVGGRDRGQPQHF.

This clone appeared a single time. The V and J genes are TRBV7-9 and TRBJ2-2; D perhaps matches TRBD1 (7 bases). Germline V gene sequence: CDR1 SEHNR, CDR2 FQNEAQ (reference sequence). The CDR3 is made up of 15 amino acids. Trimming pared 5 bases from V and 5 bases from J, leaving 15 bases between. Here the CDR3 reads CASSDLTGRTGELFF. The DNA of the CDR3 is TGTGCCAGCAGCGACCTGACAGGGAGGACCGGGGAGCTGTTTTTT.

The table lists this clone with many counts. The chain recombines TRBV6-4 with TRBJ2-3, with D possibly TRBD2 on 5 matching bases. Germline CDR1 is MRHNA and CDR2 is SNTAGT. The CDR3 has 14 amino acids. Trimming took 0 bases from V and 2 from J, leaving 6 bases between them. CDR3 nucleotides: TGTGCCAGCAGTGACTCGGGAGACACAGATACGCAGTATTTT. It yields the protein CASSDSGDTDTQYF.

As DNA, the CDR3 is TGTGCCAGCACCAGACCGGGTTGGTCCTATGGCTACACCTTC. Amino acids: CASTRPGWSYGYTF. The chain joins TRBV5-8 to TRBJ1-2; D remains ambiguous. Germline loops: CDR1 SGHTS, CDR2 YDEGEE. Trimming removed 6 bases at V and 4 bases at J, with 16 bases between. This CDR3 region has 14 residues.

This clone was observed a few times. The rearrangement joins TRBV5-5 to TRBJ2-7; TRBD2 matches 8 bases. Looked up from germline, CDR1 is SGHKS and CDR2 is YYEKEE (reference sequence). The CDR3 is 15 residues long. The junction had 9 bases not matched to a gene; V was cut back by 6 bases and J by 1 base. The CDR3 region is CASISLAGGSYEQYF. The DNA of the CDR3 is TGTGCCAGCATCTCCCTCGCGGGAGGATCCTACGAGCAGTACTTC.

The CDR3 sequence: CASSKERLADTGELFF. The DNA of the CDR3 is TGTGCCAGCAGCAAAGAGAGACTAGCGGACACCGGGGAGCTGTTTTTT. The V and J genes are TRBV6-4 and TRBJ2-2; 9 nucleotides agree with TRBD2. The junction had 8 bases not matched to a gene; V was cut back by 6 bases and J by 3 bases. CDR3 length equals 16 residues. Germline-derived CDR1 and CDR2 are MRHNA and SNTAGT.

Note on this clone: The DNA is left out, because the CDR3 cannot be placed on it with certainty; the CDR3 is given as TCRdb lists it. V usage is TRBV12-5 and J usage is TRBJ1-1; the D call TRBD1 from the table was never checked on the DNA. Termini included, the CDR3 measures 16 amino acids. In germline, CDR1 is LGHNT, CDR2 FRNRAP. The CDR3 region is CASGLGTGRGETEAFF.

The chain couples TRBV7-2 to TRBJ1-2, with D hard to call. Germline lookup yields CDR1 SGHTA and CDR2 FQGNSA. CDR3 length: 14 residues. V dropped 1 base and J dropped 2 bases, with 8 bases sitting between them. The CDR3 DNA follows: TGTGCCAGCAGCTTAGGACACAACAACTATGGCTACACCTTC. Its protein is CASSLGHNNYGYTF.

The rearrangement joins TRBV2 to TRBJ2-3; 8 bases agree with TRBD2. J lost 2 bases, V lost 3 bases, and 4 bases had no gene match. CDR3 size: 15 residues. Germline V gives CDR1 SNHLY, CDR2 FYNNEI. The CDR3 loop is CASSDPAGVTDTQYF. The CDR3 nucleotides are TGTGCCAGCAGTGATCCAGCGGGAGTCACAGATACGCAGTATTTT. The variable domain in full, completed from reference TRBV2 and TRBJ2-3, reads EPEVTQTPSHQVTQMGQEVILRCVPISNHLYFYWYRQILGQKVEFLVSFYNNEISEKSEIFDDQFSVERPDGSNFTLKIRSTKLEDSAMYFCASSDPAGVTDTQYFGPGTRLTVL.

This sequence joins TRBV19 and TRBJ2-1, with 8 nucleotides matching TRBD2. The V gene end was trimmed by 5 bases and the J gene end by 7 bases; junction bases not matched to a gene: 7. The CDR3 runs to 14 residues. The V gene's germline CDR1 is LNHDA and CDR2 SQIVND (reference sequence). DNA for the CDR3: TGTGCCAGTAGTTCGCCGGGACTAGTGAATGAGCAGTTCTTC. As protein: CASSSPGLVNEQFF.

This clone was picked up a small number of times. The CDR3 loop reads CASSDPGGTSRRDNEQFF. CDR3 nucleotides: TGTGCCAGCAGTGACCCGGGGGGGACTAGCAGACGGGACAATGAGCAGTTCTTC. This chain links TRBV25-1 with TRBJ2-1, with 9 bases fitting TRBD2. Per the germline V gene, CDR1 is MGHDK and CDR2 is SYGVNS. After removal of 3 bases from V and 5 bases from J, the junction contained 14 bases not matched to a gene. The CDR3 length is 18 residues.

This clone was seen only a few times. The rearrangement uses TRBV15 and TRBJ1-2; D unclear. The CDR3 totals 13 residues. Deletions cut 1 base from V and 3 bases from J, with 6 bases between. CDR1 and CDR2 (germline): LNHNV, YYDKDF (reference sequence). The CDR3 reads CATSRGGDYGYTF. CDR3 DNA: TGTGCCACCAGCAGAGGGGGAGACTATGGCTACACCTTC.

V gene TRBV6-1 combines with J gene TRBJ1-5; D is perhaps TRBD1 (5 bases). Trimming took off 2 bases at V and 6 bases at J, with 8 bases between the two ends. The germline CDR1 and CDR2 sequences are MNHNS and SASEGT. This CDR3 has 13 residues. The CDR3 DNA reads as TGTGCCAGCAGTGAATCGGGGGTTCAGCCCCAGCATTTT. This translates into CASSESGVQPQHF.

This chain joins TRBV11-2 and TRBJ2-2; D ambiguous. Per the germline V gene, CDR1 is SGHAT and CDR2 is FQNNGV. V was clipped by 1 base and J by 4 bases, with 13 bases between them. The length of the CDR3 is 16 residues. CDR3 protein: CASSLGLLSVTGELFF. The CDR3 nucleotides are TGTGCCAGCAGCTTAGGACTGTTGAGTGTCACCGGGGAGCTGTTTTTT.

CDR3 residues: CASSSGTSGTSYNEQFF. In DNA form, the CDR3 reads TGTGCCAGCAGCTCCGGGACTAGCGGGACCTCCTACAATGAGCAGTTCTTC. The chain recombines TRBV7-9 with TRBJ2-1, with 13 bases matching TRBD2. With V trimmed by 4 bases and J by 0 bases, 3 bases remained unmatched. This CDR3 comprises 17 residues. Germline V lookup: CDR1 SEHNR, CDR2 FQNEAQ (reference sequence). The whole variable domain, filled in from reference TRBV7-9 and TRBJ2-1, reads DTGVSQNPRHKITKRGQNVTFRCDPISEHNRLYWYRQTLGQGPEFLTYFQNEAQLEKSRLLSDRFSAERPKGSFSTLEIQRTEQGDSAMYLCASSSGTSGTSYNEQFFGPGTRLTVL.

A remark on this clone: At one of its ends the junction is not consistent with the germline gene, which may arise from a read error. V usage is TRBV5-6 and J usage is TRBJ2-3, with TRBD2 identical over 11 bases. The CDR3 has 17 amino acids. Germline-derived CDR1 and CDR2 are SGHDT and YYEEEE. CDR3 coding DNA: TGCGCCCGCAGCTGGGGGGCTAGCGGGGGGTACACAGATACGCAGTATTTT. Its translation is CARSWGASGGYTDTQYF.

V and J are TRBV11-3 and TRBJ1-1; TRBD1 matches 10 bases. The junction had 11 bases not matched to a gene; V was cut back by 5 bases and J by 2 bases. This CDR3 has 17 amino acids. Germline CDR1 SGHNT, CDR2 YENEEA. The CDR3: CASSTGTGDFGNTEAFF. The CDR3 DNA sequence: TGTGCCAGCAGCACCGGGACAGGGGATTTTGGTAACACTGAAGCTTTCTTT.

V is TRBV10-1 and J is TRBJ2-5; TRBD1 might be the D (6 bases). CDR1 WNHNN and CDR2 SYGVQD come from the germline V gene (reference sequence). CDR3 length equals 15 residues. Trimming left V 3 bases short and J 5 bases short, with 16 bases between. CDR3 in amino acids: CASSDPSDRLETQYF. The CDR3 coding sequence is TGCGCCAGCAGTGACCCGTCCGACAGGTTGGAGACCCAGTACTTC.

The V and J genes are TRBV2 and TRBJ2-1, with 7 bases aligning to TRBD2. The CDR3 totals 17 residues. Germline V gene sequence: CDR1 SNHLY, CDR2 FYNNEI. After removal of 6 bases from V and 0 bases from J, the junction contained 11 bases not matched to a gene. The CDR3 here is CASRRHSGTGSYNEQFF. The CDR3 DNA follows: TGTGCCAGCAGGCGACACAGCGGGACCGGCTCCTACAATGAGCAGTTCTTC.

This clone has only one observation. The rearrangement joins TRBV18 to TRBJ1-6; D gene uncertain. CDR3 length equals 15 residues. V lost 2 bases and J lost 4, with 9 bases in between. Germline V gene data show CDR1 as KGHSH and CDR2 as LQKENI. The CDR3 sequence is CASSPEVPYNSPLHF. In nucleotides, the CDR3 is TGTGCCAGCTCACCAGAGGTTCCATATAATTCACCCCTCCACTTT. Using reference TRBV18 and TRBJ1-6 for the parts outside the CDR3, the full variable domain is NAGVMQNPRHLVRRRGQEARLRCSPMKGHSHVYWYRQLPEEGLKFMVYLQKENIIDESGMPKERFSAEFPKEGPSILRIQQVVRGDSAAYFCASSPEVPYNSPLHFGNGTRLTVT.

The rearrangement uses TRBV5-5 and TRBJ1-1; 8 positions match TRBD1. This CDR3 has 14 amino acids. V lost 4 bases, J lost 2 bases, and 4 bases stayed unmatched. CDR1 is SGHKS and CDR2 is YYEKEE in the germline V gene (reference sequence). CDR3 bases: TGTGCCAGCAGCCCGGACAGGGATAACACTGAAGCTTTCTTT. This sequence encodes CASSPDRDNTEAFF.

The chain combines TRBV30 with TRBJ2-7; TRBD1 is a possible D gene (6 bases). CDR1 is GTSNPN, CDR2 SVGIG, per germline (reference sequence). Trimming stripped 0 bases from V and 9 bases from J, with 15 bases between. The CDR3 contains 13 residues. CDR3 in amino acids: CAWSVRVGGGQYF. CDR3 DNA: TGTGCCTGGAGTGTACGGGTTGGGGGCGGGCAGTACTTC.